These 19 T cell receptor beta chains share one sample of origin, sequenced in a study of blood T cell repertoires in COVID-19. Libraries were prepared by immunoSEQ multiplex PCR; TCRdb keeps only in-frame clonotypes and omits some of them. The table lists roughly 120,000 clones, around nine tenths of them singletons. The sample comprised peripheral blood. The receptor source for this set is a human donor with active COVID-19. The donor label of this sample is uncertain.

The CDR3 bases are TGTGCCAGCAGCTTAGGACAGCAGGCACTTTCACCCCTCCACTTT. It yields the protein CASSLGQQALSPLHF. V is TRBV7-2 and J is TRBJ1-6; perhaps TRBD1 as D (5 bases). Germline values: CDR1 SGHTA, CDR2 FQGNSA. With 1 base removed from V and 9 bases from J, the gap between germline ends came to 13 bases. This CDR3 has 15 residues.

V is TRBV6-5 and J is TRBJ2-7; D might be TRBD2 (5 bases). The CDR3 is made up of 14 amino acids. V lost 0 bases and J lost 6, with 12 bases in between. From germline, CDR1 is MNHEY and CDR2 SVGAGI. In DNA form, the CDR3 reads TGTGCCAGCAGTTACTCGAGAGGTCGGGGCGAGCAGTACTTC. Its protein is CASSYSRGRGEQYF.

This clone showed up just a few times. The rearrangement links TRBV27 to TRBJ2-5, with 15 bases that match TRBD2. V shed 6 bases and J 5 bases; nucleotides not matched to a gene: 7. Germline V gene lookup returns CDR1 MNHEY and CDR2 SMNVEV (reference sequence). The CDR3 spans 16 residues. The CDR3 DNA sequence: TGTGCCAGCAGCCCGGGACTAGCGGGGGGTTATGAGACCCAGTACTTC. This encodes CASSPGLAGGYETQYF.

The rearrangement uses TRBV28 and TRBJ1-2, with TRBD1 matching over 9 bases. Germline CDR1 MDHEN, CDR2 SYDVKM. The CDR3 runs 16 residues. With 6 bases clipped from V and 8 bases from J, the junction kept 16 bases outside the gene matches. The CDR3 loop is CASSPDEGQGMGGYTF. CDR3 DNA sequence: TGTGCCAGCAGCCCCGACGAGGGACAGGGAATGGGAGGCTACACCTTC.

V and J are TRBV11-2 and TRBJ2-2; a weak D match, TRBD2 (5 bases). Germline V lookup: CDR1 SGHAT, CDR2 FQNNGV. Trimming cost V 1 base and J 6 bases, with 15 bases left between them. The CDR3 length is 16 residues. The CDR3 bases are TGTGCCAGCAGCTTAGTCGGAGGCAGCTCCTCCGGGGAGCTGTTTTTT. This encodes CASSLVGGSSSGELFF.

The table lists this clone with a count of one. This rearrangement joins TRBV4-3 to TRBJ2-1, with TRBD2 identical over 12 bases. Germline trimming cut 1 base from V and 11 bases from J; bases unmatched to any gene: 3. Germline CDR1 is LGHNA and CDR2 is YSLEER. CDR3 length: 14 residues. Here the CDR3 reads CASSQVGLAGQQFF. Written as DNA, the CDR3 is TGCGCCAGCAGCCAAGTAGGACTAGCGGGGCAGCAGTTCTTC.

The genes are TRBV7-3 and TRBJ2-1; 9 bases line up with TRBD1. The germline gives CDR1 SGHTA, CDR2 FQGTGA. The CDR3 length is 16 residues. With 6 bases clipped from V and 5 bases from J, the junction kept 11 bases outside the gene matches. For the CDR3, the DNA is TGTGCCAGCAGTTACGCCGGGACAGGGATTAACAATGAGCAGTTCTTC. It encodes CASSYAGTGINNEQFF.

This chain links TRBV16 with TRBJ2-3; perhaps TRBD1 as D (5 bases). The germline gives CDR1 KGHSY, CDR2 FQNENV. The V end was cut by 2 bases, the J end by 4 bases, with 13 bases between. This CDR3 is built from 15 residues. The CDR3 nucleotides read TGTGCCAGCAGCCAAATCGTGACAGCAGCAGATACGCAGTATTTT. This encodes CASSQIVTAADTQYF.

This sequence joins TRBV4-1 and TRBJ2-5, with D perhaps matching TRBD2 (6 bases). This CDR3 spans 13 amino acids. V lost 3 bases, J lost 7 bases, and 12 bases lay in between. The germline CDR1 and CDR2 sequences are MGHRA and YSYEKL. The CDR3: CASSHRTEGTQYF. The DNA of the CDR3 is TGCGCCAGCAGCCATCGGACGGAGGGGACCCAGTACTTC.

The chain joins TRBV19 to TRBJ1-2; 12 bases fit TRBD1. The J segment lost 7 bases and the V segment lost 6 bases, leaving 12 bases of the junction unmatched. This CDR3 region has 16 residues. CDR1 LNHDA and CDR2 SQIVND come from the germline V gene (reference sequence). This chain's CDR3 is CASRPRDRGRSRGYTF. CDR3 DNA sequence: TGTGCCAGTAGGCCGAGGGACAGGGGGCGGTCGCGTGGCTACACCTTC.

The CDR3 loop reads CASSPTRQASNQETQYF. The CDR3 coding sequence is TGCGCCAGCAGCCCCACTAGACAGGCGTCCAACCAAGAGACCCAGTACTTC. The chain uses TRBV5-1 and TRBJ2-5, with a tentative D call TRBD1 (6 bases). Germline CDR1 is SGHRS and CDR2 is YFSETQ. The CDR3 runs 17 residues. The V end lost 4 bases, the J end lost 0 bases, and 19 bases lay between the germline ends.

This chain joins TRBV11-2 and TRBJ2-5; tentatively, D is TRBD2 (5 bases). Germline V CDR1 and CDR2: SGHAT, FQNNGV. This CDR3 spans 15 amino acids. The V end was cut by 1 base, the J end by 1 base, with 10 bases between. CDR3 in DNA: TGTGCCAGCAGCTTAGCATTTACTAGCCAAGAGACCCAGTACTTC. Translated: CASSLAFTSQETQYF.

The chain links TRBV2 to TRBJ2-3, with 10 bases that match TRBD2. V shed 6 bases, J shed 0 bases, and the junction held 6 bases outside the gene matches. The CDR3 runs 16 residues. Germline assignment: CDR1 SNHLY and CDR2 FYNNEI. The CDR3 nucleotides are TGTGCCAGCAGGGTGACTAGCGGGCAGAGCACAGATACGCAGTATTTT. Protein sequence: CASRVTSGQSTDTQYF. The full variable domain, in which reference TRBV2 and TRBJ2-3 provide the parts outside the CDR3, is EPEVTQTPSHQVTQMGQEVILRCVPISNHLYFYWYRQILGQKVEFLVSFYNNEISEKSEIFDDQFSVERPDGSNFTLKIRSTKLEDSAMYFCASRVTSGQSTDTQYFGPGTRLTVL.

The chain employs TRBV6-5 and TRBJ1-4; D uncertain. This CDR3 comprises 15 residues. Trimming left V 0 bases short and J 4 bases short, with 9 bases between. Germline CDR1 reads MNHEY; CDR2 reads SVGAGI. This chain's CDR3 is CASSYSTRINEKLFF. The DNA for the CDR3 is TGTGCCAGCAGTTACTCAACGAGGATTAATGAAAAACTGTTTTTT.

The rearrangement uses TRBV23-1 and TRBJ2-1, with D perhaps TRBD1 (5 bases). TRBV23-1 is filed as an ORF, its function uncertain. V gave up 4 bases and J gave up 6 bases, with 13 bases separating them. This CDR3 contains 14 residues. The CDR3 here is CASSPILRVNEQFF. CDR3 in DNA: TGCGCCAGCAGTCCCATCCTCAGGGTCAATGAGCAGTTCTTC.

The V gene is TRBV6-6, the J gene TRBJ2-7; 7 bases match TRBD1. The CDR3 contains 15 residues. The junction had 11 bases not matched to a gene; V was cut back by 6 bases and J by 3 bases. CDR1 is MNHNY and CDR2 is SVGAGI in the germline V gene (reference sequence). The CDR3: CASSPPSDRRYEQYF. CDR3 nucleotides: TGTGCCAGCAGCCCCCCCTCGGACAGGCGCTACGAGCAGTACTTC.

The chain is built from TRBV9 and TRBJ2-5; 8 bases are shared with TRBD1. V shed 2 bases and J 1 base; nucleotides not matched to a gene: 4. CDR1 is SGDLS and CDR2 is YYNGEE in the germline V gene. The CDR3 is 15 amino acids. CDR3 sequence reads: CASSVETGAQETQYF. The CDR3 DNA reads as TGTGCCAGCAGCGTCGAGACAGGGGCCCAAGAGACCCAGTACTTC.

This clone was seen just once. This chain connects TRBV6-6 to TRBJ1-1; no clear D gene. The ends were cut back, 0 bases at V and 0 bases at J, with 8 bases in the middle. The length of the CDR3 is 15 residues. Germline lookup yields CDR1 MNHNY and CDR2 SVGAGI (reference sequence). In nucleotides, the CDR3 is TGTGCCAGCAGTTACTCTGAGGGCCTGAACACTGAAGCTTTCTTT. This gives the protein CASSYSEGLNTEAFF.

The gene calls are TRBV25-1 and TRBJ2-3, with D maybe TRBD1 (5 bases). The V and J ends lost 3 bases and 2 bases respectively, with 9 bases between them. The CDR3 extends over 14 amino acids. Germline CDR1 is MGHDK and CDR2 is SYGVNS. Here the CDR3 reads CASSDPGATDTQYF. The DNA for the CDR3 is TGTGCCAGCAGTGACCCTGGGGCCACAGATACGCAGTATTTT.